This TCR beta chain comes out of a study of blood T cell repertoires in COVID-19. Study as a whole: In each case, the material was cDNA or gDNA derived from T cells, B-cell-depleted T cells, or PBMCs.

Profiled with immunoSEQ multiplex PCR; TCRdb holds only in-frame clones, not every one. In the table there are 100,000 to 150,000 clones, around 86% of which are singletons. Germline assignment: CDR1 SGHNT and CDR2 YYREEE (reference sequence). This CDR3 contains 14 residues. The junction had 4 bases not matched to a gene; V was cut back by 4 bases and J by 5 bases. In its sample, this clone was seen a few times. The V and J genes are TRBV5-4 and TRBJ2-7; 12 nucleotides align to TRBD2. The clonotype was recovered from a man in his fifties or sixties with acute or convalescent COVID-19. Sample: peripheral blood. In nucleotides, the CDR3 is TGTGCCAGCAGCCACCGACTAGCGGGAGACGAGCAGTACTTC. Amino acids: CASSHRLAGDEQYF.